Listed below are T cell receptor beta chains from one sample, sequenced in a study of T cells in Graves' hyperthyroidism and ophthalmopathy. Via MiXCR, TCRdb re-called the multiplex PCR reads, giving one row per CDR3 protein. In the table there are hundreds of thousands of distinct CDR3 sequences, approximately 36% of which are singletons. The sequenced sample consisted of blood. The receptor source for this set is a woman aged 40 to 50 with Graves' hyperthyroidism. CDR3s include the opening cysteine and the closing phenylalanine or tryptophan. Fields, in order: V gene, D gene, J gene, clone size, CDR3 DNA, CDR3 protein. The D gene is left open where the match is weak. Not all rows give a size; the values are once, few, many and, for expanded clones, a class.

TRBV5-5,NA,TRBJ2-2,NA,TGTGCCAGCAGCGGTCCCCATGTGGACGCCGGGGAGCTGTTTTTT,CASSGPHVDAGELFF
TRBV19,NA,TRBJ1-1,NA,TGTGCCAGTAGTGCGCTAAACGTCAGGGTCGGTGGTAGGGACACTGAAGCTTTCTTT,CASSALNVRVGGRDTEAFF
TRBV13,NA,TRBJ1-2,few,TGTGCCAGCGGCACCTTAGCTATTCCCGGCTATGGCTACACCTTC,CASGTLAIPGYGYTF
TRBV20-1,TRBD1,TRBJ1-2,few,TGCAGTGCTAGAGACTCTTTCCGGGACAGGGGGCGGGATGGCTACACCTTC,CSARDSFRDRGRDGYTF
TRBV6-4,NA,TRBJ1-2,few,TGTGCCAGCAGTGACGGTCAATTGGGCGCAGATGGCTACACCTTC,CASSDGQLGADGYTF
TRBV13,TRBD1,TRBJ1-5,NA,TGTGCCAGCAGCCTAGGAGGGACAGGGATCAATCAGCCCCAGCATTTT,CASSLGGTGINQPQHF
TRBV11-3,TRBD1,TRBJ1-1,many,TGTGCCAGCAGCCCAGGGGGAAGGGTTGGCACTGAAGCTTTCTTT,CASSPGGRVGTEAFF
TRBV7-2,NA,TRBJ2-5,many,TGTGCCAGCAGCATAGGATACAGGGCCGATTTATTTCAAGAGACCCAGTACTTC,CASSIGYRADLFQETQYF
TRBV12-3/TRBV12-4,NA,TRBJ1-5,few,TGTGCCAGCAGCTTCGACATAGGGGGGGGGGGTCAGCCCCAGCATTTT,CASSFDIGGGGQPQHF
TRBV19,NA,TRBJ1-2,many,TGTGCCAGTAGAGGGGGTATAACCTATGGCTACACCTTC,CASRGGITYGYTF
TRBV20-1,NA,TRBJ1-3,few,TGCAGTGCAAGCAAACTGAGGGGTCACAGTTCGTTCTCTGGAAACACCATATATTTT,CSASKLRGHSSFSGNTIYF
TRBV20-1,TRBD2,TRBJ2-5,NA,TGCAGTGCTATGGGACTAGCGGGGGAGTACCAAGAGACCCAGTACTTC,CSAMGLAGEYQETQYF
TRBV10-3,TRBD1,TRBJ2-6,NA,TGTGCCATCTCGATCGGGACAGCCGCTGGGGCCAACGTCCTGACTTTC,CAISIGTAAGANVLTF
TRBV25-1,NA,TRBJ2-7,NA,TGTGCCTGGAAACGGGCGCTTGGTGACTACGAGCAGTACTTC,CAWKRALGDYEQYF
TRBV7-2,TRBD2,TRBJ2-5,NA,TGTGCCAGCAGCTTGGGGACTAGCGCACAAGAGACCCAGTACTTC,CASSLGTSAQETQYF